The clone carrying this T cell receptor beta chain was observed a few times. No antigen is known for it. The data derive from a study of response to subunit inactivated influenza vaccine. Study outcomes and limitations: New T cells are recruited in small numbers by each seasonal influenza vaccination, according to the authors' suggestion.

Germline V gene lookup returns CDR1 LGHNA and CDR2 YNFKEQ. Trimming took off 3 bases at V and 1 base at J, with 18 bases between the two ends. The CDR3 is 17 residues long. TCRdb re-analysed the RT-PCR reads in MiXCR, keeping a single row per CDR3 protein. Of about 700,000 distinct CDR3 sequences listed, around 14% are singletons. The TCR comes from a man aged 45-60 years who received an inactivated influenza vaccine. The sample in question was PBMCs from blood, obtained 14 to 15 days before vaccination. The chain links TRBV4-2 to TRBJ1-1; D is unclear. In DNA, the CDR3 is TGTGCCAGCAGCCAGATCGCCGGGTTCGACTCGAACACTGAAGCTTTCTTT. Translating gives CASSQIAGFDSNTEAFF.